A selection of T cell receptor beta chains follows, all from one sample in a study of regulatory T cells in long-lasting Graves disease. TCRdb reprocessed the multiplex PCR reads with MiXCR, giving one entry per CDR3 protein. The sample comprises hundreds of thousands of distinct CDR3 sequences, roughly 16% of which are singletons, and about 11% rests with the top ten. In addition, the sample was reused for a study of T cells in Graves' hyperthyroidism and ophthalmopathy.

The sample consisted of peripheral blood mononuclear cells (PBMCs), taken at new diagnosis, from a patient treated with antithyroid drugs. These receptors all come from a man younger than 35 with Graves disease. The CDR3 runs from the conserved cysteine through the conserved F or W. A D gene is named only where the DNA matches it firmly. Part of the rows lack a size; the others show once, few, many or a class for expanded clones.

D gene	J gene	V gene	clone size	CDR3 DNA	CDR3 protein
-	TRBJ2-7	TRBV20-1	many	TGCAGTGCTAGAGATCATCCAGTCGCGAGCGAGCAGTACTTC	CSARDHPVASEQYF
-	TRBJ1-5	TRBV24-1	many	TGTGCCACCAGTGATTTACAGGGACAGCCCCAGCATTTT	CATSDLQGQPQHF
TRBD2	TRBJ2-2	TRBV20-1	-	TGCAGTGCTAGAGATCTCGGAGGACTAGTTTCCGGGGAGCTGTTTTTT	CSARDLGGLVSGELFF
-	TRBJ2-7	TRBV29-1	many	TGCAGCCTCCCGAGGAGGGTTTACGAGCAGTACTTC	CSLPRRVYEQYF
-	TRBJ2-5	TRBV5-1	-	TGCGCCAGCAGCACTGGTACACCCAGCCTCAGGACGGAGACCCAGTACTTC	CASSTGTPSLRTETQYF
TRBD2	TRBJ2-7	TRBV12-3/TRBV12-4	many	TGTGCCAGCAGGGTGACTAGCGGGAGTTACGAGCAGTACTTC	CASRVTSGSYEQYF
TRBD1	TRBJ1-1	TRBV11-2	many	TGTGCCAGCAGCCTAGGGACAGGGATAGGGACCACTGAAGCTTTCTTT	CASSLGTGIGTTEAFF
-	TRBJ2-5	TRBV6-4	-	TGTGCCAGCAGTAAACCCGGGCTTGCGGGGGAGACCCAGTACTTC	CASSKPGLAGETQYF
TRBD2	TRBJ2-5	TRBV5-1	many	TGCGCCAGCAGCGCGCTGACTAGCGGGAGAGAGACCCAGTACTTC	CASSALTSGRETQYF
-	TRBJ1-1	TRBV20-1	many	TGCAGTGCTAGTGGGGGGGCGACAAACACTGAAGCTTTCTTT	CSASGGATNTEAFF
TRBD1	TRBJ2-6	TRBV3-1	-	TGTGCCAGCAGCCAAGCAGGACAGGGGCGCTCTGGGGCCAACGTCCTGACTTTC	CASSQAGQGRSGANVLTF
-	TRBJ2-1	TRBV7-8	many	TGTGCCAGCAGCAGTCCGAACAGCTACAATGAGCAGTTCTTC	CASSSPNSYNEQFF
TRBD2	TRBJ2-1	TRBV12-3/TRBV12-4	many	TGTGCCAGCAGTGGCCGGGAGGGGTTCGGTGAGCAGTTCTTC	CASSGREGFGEQFF
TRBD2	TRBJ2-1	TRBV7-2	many	TGTGCCAGCAGCTCGGAAGGACTAGCGGGGAATGAGCAGTTCTTC	CASSSEGLAGNEQFF
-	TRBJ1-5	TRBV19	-	TGCGCCAGCAGCCCCCGCGCAGGGAATCAGCCCCAGCATTTT	CASSPRAGNQPQHF
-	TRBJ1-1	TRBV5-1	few	TGCGCCAGCAGCACCACAGGGCCCAACACTGAAGCTTTCTTT	CASSTTGPNTEAFF
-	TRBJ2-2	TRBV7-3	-	TGTGCCAGCAGCTTAACGGCGGGGGCGGGGACCGGGGAGCTGTTTTTT	CASSLTAGAGTGELFF
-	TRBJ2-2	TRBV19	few	TGTGCCAGTACTGAGAAAACCGGGGGTACTACCGGGGAGCTGTTTTTT	CASTEKTGGTTGELFF
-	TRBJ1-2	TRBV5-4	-	TGTGCCAGCAGCGCCTCAACCGGGGGCTACACCTTC	CASSASTGGYTF
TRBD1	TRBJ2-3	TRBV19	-	TGTGCCAGTACCGACAGGGGGCATAACACAGATACGCAGTATTTT	CASTDRGHNTDTQYF
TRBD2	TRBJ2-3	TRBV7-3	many	TGTGCCAGCAGTCCTGGCGGGGGGTACACAGATACGCAGTATTTT	CASSPGGGYTDTQYF
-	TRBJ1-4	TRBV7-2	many	TGTGCCAGCAGCTTAGGCGAGCAAAAACTGTTTTTT	CASSLGEQKLFF
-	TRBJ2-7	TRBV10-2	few	TGCGCCAGCAGTGAGTTTTCGGGCACCTACGAGCAGTACTTC	CASSEFSGTYEQYF
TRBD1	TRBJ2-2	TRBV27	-	TGTGGGACAGGGGAGATCACCGGGGAGCTGTTTTTT	CGTGEITGELFF
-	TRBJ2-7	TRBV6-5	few	TGTGCCAGCAGTTACCGTGGACAGCGCTCCTACGAGCAGTACTTC	CASSYRGQRSYEQYF
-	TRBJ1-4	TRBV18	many	TGTGCCAGCTCATCCGATCCGGGACGGACAAATGAAAAACTGTTTTTT	CASSSDPGRTNEKLFF
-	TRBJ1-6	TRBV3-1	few	TGTGCCAGCAGCCTCCGGGGTAGCAATTCACCCCTCCACTTT	CASSLRGSNSPLHF
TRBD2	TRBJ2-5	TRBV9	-	TGTGCCAGCAGCGTAGCTGACGGGAGGGGGGAGACCCAGTACTTC	CASSVADGRGETQYF
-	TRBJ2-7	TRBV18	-	TGTGCCAGCTCACCACCGAGGAGCCCCTACGAGCAGTACTTC	CASSPPRSPYEQYF
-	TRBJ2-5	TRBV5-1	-	TGCGCCAGCAGCACACTAGGGGGTGGAGAGACCCAGTACTTC	CASSTLGGGETQYF
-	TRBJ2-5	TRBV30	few	TGTGCCTGGAGTGCCGGGTGGGAGGCCCAGTACTTC	CAWSAGWEAQYF
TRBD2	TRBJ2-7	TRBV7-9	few	TGTGCCAGCAGGGGGGGGACTAGCGGGAGAGGCTACGAGCAGTACTTC	CASRGGTSGRGYEQYF
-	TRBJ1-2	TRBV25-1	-	TGTGCCAGCAGTGGGGCCGTCAGCTATGGCTACACCTTC	CASSGAVSYGYTF
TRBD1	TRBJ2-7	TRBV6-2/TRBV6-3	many	TGTGCCAGCACCCTGGACAGGGCATTTTACGAGCAGTACTTC	CASTLDRAFYEQYF
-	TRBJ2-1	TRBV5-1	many	TGCGCCAGCAGCTTGAATCCTGGACCGGATGAGCAGTTCTTC	CASSLNPGPDEQFF
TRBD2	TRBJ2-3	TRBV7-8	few	TGTGCCAGCAGCGAGGGGACTAGCGGCACAGATACGCAGTATTTT	CASSEGTSGTDTQYF
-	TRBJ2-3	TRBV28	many	TGTGCCAGCAGTTTACTGGGTGAGCGGGCCACAGATACGCAGTATTTT	CASSLLGERATDTQYF
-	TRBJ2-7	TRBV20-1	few	TGCAGTGCTAGTTCCGCGCTAACCTACGAGCAGTACTTC	CSASSALTYEQYF
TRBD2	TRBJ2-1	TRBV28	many	TGTGCCAGCAGTTTACGCGGCGGGACTAGCGGGTACAATGAGCAGTTCTTC	CASSLRGGTSGYNEQFF
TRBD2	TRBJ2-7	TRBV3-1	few	TGTGCCAGCAGCCAAGCGGCTAGCGGGAGTTACGAGCAGTACTTC	CASSQAASGSYEQYF
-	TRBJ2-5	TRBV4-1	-	TGCGCCAGCAGCCAAAGGATACAAGAGACCCAGTACTTC	CASSQRIQETQYF
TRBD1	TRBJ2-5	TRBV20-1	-	TGCAGTGCTAGAGCGGGGACAGGGAGTTTTACCCAGTACTTC	CSARAGTGSFTQYF
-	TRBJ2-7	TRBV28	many	TGTGCCAGCAGTCTCTTAGGGCCCTACGAGCAGTACTTC	CASSLLGPYEQYF
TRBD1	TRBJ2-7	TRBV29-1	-	TGCAGCGTTGAAAGGGGGGGGACAGGGGCCTACGAGCAGTACTTC	CSVERGGTGAYEQYF
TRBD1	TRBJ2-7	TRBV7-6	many	TGTGCCAGCAGCCGGACAGGGGCCGAGCAGTACTTC	CASSRTGAEQYF
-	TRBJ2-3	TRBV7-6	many	TGTGCCAGCAGCTCCACTAGCAGCGGGGATACGCAGTATTTT	CASSSTSSGDTQYF
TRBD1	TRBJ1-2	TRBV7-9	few	TGTGCCAGCAGCTCAGTGTGGGACAGGGGGTTGAAGAGCTATGGCTACACCTTC	CASSSVWDRGLKSYGYTF
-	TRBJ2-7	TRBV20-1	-	TGCAGTGTCTACCGGGACTCGACCTACGAGCAGTACTTC	CSVYRDSTYEQYF
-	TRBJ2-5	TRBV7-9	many	TGTGCCAGCAGCTCCGCGACAGGCAAAGAGACCCAGTACTTC	CASSSATGKETQYF
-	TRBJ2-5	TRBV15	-	TGTGCCACCAGCAGAGCCCTGGGGACCCCTGGAGAGACCCAGTACTTC	CATSRALGTPGETQYF
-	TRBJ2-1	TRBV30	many	TGTGCCTGGAGTGTACAAGGAGAAGAGCAGTTCTTC	CAWSVQGEEQFF
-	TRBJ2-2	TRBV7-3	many	TGTGCCAGCAGCCTCACCCGGGACTCGCAGGCCGGGGAGCTGTTTTTT	CASSLTRDSQAGELFF
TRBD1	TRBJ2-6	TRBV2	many	TGTGCCAGCCGGCCCCCGACAGGGGCCCCTGGGGCCAACGTCCTGACTTTC	CASRPPTGAPGANVLTF
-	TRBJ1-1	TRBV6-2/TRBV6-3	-	TGTGCCAGCAGTTACGTCCGGGGGGCCATGAACGCTGAAGCTTTCTTT	CASSYVRGAMNAEAFF
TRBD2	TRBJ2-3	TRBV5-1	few	TGCGCCAGCAGCTTGGGGGGACTAGCGGCAGATACGCAGTATTTT	CASSLGGLAADTQYF
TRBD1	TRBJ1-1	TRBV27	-	TGTGCCAGCAGTTCCCGGGACAGGGTCCCTGAAGCTTTCTTT	CASSSRDRVPEAFF
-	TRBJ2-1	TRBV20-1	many	TGCAGTGCGCCAAACATGGGGGGGGCGCAATACAATGAGCAGTTCTTC	CSAPNMGGAQYNEQFF